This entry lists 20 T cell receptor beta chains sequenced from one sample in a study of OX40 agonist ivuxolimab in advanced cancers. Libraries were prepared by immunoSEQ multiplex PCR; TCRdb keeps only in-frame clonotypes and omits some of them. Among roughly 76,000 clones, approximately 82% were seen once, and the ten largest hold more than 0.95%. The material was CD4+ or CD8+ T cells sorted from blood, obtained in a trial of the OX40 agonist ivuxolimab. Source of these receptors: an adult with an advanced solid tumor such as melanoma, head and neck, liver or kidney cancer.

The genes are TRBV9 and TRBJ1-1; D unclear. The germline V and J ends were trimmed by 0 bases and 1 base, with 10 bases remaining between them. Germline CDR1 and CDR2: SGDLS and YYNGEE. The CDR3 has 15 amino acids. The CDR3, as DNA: TGTGCCAGCAGCGTAGGCGGGCACCCGAACACTGAAGCTTTCTTT. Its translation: CASSVGGHPNTEAFF.

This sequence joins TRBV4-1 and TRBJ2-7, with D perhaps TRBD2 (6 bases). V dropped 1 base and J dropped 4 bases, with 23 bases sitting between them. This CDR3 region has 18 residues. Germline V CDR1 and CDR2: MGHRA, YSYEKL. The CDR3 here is CASSQAAGRALGLYEQYF. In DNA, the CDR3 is TGCGCCAGCAGCCAAGCCGCGGGACGGGCGCTAGGTTTGTACGAGCAGTACTTC.

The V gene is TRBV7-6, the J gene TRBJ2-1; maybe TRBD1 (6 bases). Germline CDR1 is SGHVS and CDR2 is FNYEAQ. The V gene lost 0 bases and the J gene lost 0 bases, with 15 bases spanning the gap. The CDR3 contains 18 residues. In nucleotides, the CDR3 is TGTGCCAGCAGCTTAGCGCAAGGGGGACCGGGCTCCTACAATGAGCAGTTCTTC. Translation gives CASSLAQGGPGSYNEQFF.

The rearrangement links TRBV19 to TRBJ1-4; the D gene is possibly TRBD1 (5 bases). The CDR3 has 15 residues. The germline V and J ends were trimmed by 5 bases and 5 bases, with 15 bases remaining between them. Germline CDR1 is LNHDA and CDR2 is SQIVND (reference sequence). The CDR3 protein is CASSPKGRFNEKLFF. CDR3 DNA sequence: TGTGCCAGTAGTCCGAAGGGACGGTTCAATGAAAAACTGTTTTTT.

The CDR3 nucleotides are TGCGCCAGCAGCTTCTCTGGAACCGCCTACTTGAACACCGGGGAGCTGTTTTTT. Amino acid sequence: CASSFSGTAYLNTGELFF. The chain couples TRBV5-1 to TRBJ2-2, with unresolved D. This CDR3 comprises 18 residues. Trimming took off 2 bases at V and 1 base at J, with 18 bases between the two ends. Germline-derived CDR1 and CDR2 are SGHRS and YFSETQ.

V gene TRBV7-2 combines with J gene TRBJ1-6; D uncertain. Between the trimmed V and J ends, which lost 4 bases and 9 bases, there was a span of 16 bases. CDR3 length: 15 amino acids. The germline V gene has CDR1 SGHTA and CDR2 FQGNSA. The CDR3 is CASSSIGSAGSPLHF. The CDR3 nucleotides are TGTGCCAGCAGCTCCATCGGGTCAGCCGGTTCACCCCTCCACTTT.

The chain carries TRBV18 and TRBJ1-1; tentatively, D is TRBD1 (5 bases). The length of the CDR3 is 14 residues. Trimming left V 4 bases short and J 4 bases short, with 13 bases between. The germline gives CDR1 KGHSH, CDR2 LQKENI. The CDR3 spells CASSLSRVGTEAFF. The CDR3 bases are TGTGCCAGCTCACTCTCCAGGGTGGGCACTGAAGCTTTCTTT.

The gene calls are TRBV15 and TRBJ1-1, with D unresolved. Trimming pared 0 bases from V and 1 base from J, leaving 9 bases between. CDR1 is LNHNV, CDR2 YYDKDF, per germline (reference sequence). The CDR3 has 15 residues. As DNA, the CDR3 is TGTGCCACCAGCAGAGAAGGGTTGGGGAACACTGAAGCTTTCTTT. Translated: CATSREGLGNTEAFF.

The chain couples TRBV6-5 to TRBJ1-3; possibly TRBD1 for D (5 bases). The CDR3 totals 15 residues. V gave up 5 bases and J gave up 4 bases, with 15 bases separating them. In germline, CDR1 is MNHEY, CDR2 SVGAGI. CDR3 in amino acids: CASSRGPSEGNTIYF. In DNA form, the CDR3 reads TGTGCCAGCAGTCGGGGACCGTCGGAAGGAAACACCATATATTTT.

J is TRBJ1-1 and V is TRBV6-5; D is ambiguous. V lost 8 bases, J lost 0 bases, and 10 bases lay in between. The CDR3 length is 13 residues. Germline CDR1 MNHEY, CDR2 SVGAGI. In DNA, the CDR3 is TGTGCCAGCGGGCGGCAGATGAACACTGAAGCTTTCTTT. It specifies CASGRQMNTEAFF.

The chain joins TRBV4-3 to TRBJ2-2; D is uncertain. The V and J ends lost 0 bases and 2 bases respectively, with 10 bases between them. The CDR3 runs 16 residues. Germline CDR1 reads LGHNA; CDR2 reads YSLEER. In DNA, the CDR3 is TGCGCCAGCAGCCAAGATCGAGGTATTAACACCGGGGAGCTGTTTTTT. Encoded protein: CASSQDRGINTGELFF.

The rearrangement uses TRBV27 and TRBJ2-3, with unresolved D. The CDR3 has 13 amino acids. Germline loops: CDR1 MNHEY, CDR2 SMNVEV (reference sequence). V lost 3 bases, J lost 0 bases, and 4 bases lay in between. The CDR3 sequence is CASSLGSTDTQYF. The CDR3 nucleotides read TGTGCCAGCAGTTTGGGAAGCACAGATACGCAGTATTTT.

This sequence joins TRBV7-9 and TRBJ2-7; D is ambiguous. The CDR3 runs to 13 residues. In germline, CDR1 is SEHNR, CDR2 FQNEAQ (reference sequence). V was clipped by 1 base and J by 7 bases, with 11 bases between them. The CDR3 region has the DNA TGTGCCAGCAGCTTAGAATCTACTGGGGAGCAGTACTTC. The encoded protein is CASSLESTGEQYF. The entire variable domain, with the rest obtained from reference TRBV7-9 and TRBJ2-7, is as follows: DTGVSQNPRHKITKRGQNVTFRCDPISEHNRLYWYRQTLGQGPEFLTYFQNEAQLEKSRLLSDRFSAERPKGSFSTLEIQRTEQGDSAMYLCASSLESTGEQYFGPGTRLTVT.

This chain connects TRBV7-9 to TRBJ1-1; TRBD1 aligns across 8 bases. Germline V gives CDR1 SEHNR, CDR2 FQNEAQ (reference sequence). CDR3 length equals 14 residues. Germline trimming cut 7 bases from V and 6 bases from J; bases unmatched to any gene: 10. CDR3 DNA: TGTGCCAGCACCATGATGACAGGGGTTGCTGAAGCTTTCTTT. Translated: CASTMMTGVAEAFF.

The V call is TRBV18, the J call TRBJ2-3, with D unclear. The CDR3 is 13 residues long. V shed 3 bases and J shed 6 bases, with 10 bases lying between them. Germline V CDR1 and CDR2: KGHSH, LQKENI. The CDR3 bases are TGTGCCAGCTCACCCGACGAAGGGGATACGCAGTATTTT. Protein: CASSPDEGDTQYF.

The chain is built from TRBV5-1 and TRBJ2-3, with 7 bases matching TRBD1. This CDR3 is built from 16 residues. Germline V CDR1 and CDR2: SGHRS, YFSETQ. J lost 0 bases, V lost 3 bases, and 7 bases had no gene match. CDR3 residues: CASSSGGSLSTDTQYF. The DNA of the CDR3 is TGCGCCAGCAGCTCAGGGGGTAGTCTTAGCACAGATACGCAGTATTTT.

CDR3 bases: TGTGCCAGCAGCGCAAACGCCCCAGATACGCAGTATTTT. Translated, it gives CASSANAPDTQYF. V gene TRBV9 combines with J gene TRBJ2-3; no firm D call. V lost 3 bases and J lost 4, with 9 bases in between. Germline V gene lookup returns CDR1 SGDLS and CDR2 YYNGEE. The CDR3 is 13 amino acids.

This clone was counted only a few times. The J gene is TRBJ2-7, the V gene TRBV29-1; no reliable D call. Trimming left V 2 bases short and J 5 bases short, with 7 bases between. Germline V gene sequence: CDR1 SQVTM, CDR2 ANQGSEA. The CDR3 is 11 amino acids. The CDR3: CSVEWANEQYF. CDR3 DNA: TGCAGCGTTGAATGGGCTAACGAGCAGTACTTC.

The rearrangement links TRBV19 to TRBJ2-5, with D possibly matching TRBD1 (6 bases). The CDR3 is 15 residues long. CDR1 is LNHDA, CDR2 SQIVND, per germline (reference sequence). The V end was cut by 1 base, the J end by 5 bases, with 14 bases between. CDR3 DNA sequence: TGTGCCAGTAGTATAGGCCAGGACAGCAGGGAGACCCAGTACTTC. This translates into CASSIGQDSRETQYF.

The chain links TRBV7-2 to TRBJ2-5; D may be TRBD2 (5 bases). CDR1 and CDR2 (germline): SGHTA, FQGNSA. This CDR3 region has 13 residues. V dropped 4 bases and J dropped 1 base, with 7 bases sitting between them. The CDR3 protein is CASSWRVQETQYF. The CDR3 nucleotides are TGTGCCAGCAGCTGGCGGGTCCAAGAGACCCAGTACTTC.